The 23 T cell receptor beta chains below come from one sample, sequenced in a study of blood T cell repertoires in COVID-19. Some clones are missing from TCRdb's copy, which holds only in-frame ones; the method was immunoSEQ multiplex PCR. The top ten clones hold about 10% of a sample with about 150,000 clones, approximately 81% of them seen once. What was sequenced was peripheral blood. Receptors originate from a woman older than 75 with active or convalescent COVID-19.

This rearrangement joins TRBV9 to TRBJ1-5; D remains unclear. V lost 9 bases and J 4 bases, leaving 2 bases between the germline ends. The CDR3 loop spans 9 amino acids. Germline assignment: CDR1 SGDLS and CDR2 YYNGEE. The CDR3 reads CATNQPQHF. DNA of the CDR3: TGTGCCACAAATCAGCCCCAGCATTTT.

V is TRBV5-4 and J is TRBJ1-1; D gene ambiguous. CDR3 length equals 15 residues. Per the germline V gene, CDR1 is SGHNT and CDR2 is YYREEE (reference sequence). The V end lost 0 bases, the J end lost 10 bases, and 19 bases lay between the germline ends. The CDR3 bases are TGTGCCAGCAGCTTGGATCGGTTCGAGACTGCGGTAGCTTTCTTT. This codes for CASSLDRFETAVAFF.

About this clone itself: The same CDR3 arises from other DNA sequences in this sample as well. V gene TRBV15 combines with J gene TRBJ1-1; the D gene is possibly TRBD1 (5 bases). Germline CDR1 and CDR2: LNHNV and YYDKDF (reference sequence). The CDR3 is made up of 15 amino acids. Trimming cost V 0 bases and J 6 bases, with 14 bases left between them. The CDR3 region has the DNA TGTGCCACCAGCAGAGAGGGGCAGGGTTTTTCTGAAGCTTTCTTT. Protein sequence: CATSREGQGFSEAFF.

V and J are TRBV11-2 and TRBJ2-7, with TRBD2 matching 10 bases. The CDR3 extends over 15 amino acids. V lost 1 base and J lost 4; bases outside the gene matches: 4. Germline CDR1 reads SGHAT; CDR2 reads FQNNGV. The CDR3 DNA is TGTGCCAGCAGCTTAGTGTCTAGCGGGAGATACGAGCAGTACTTC. This encodes CASSLVSSGRYEQYF. Supplemented by reference TRBV11-2 and TRBJ2-7, the full variable domain reads EAGVAQSPRYKIIEKRQSVAFWCNPISGHATLYWYQQILGQGPKLLIQFQNNGVVDDSQLPKDRFSAERLKGVDSTLKIQPAKLEDSAVYLCASSLVSSGRYEQYFGPGTRLTVT.

The V call is TRBV11-1, the J call TRBJ2-5; D might be TRBD2 (6 bases). The length of the CDR3 is 15 residues. CDR1 is SGHAT and CDR2 is FQDESV in the germline V gene (reference sequence). The ends were cut back, 4 bases at V and 5 bases at J, with 17 bases in the middle. As DNA, the CDR3 is TGTGCCAGCAGCTCGACTAGTAGGTCTCTTGAGACCCAGTACTTC. Protein: CASSSTSRSLETQYF.

The chain couples TRBV21-1 to TRBJ2-1; the table's D gene call, TRBD2, was not cross checked with the DNA. TRBV21-1 constitutes a pseudogene. This CDR3 comprises 22 residues. In DNA, the CDR3 is TGTGCCAGCAGCAAAGATGGAGGCAGAAAGCGGGGGTCCCCTCCTACCTACAATGAGCAGTTCTTC. This encodes CASSKDGGRKRGSPPTYNEQFF.

This clone was detected only a few times. The chain employs TRBV7-9 and TRBJ1-1; maybe TRBD1 (6 bases). Germline V gene data show CDR1 as SEHNR and CDR2 as FQNEAQ (reference sequence). The CDR3 covers 14 residues. Trimming took off 5 bases at V and 4 bases at J, with 14 bases between the two ends. CDR3 in DNA: TGTGCCAGCAGCATCTACAGGGTTGGCACTGAAGCTTTCTTT. It encodes CASSIYRVGTEAFF.

The J gene is TRBJ2-1, the V gene TRBV14; D is ambiguous. The V and J ends lost 1 base and 0 bases respectively, with 4 bases between them. The CDR3 consists of 14 residues. The germline gives CDR1 SGHDN, CDR2 FVKESK. CDR3 sequence (DNA): TGTGCCAGCAGCCAAGCGGTCTCCTACAATGAGCAGTTCTTC. Translated: CASSQAVSYNEQFF.

The chain uses TRBV21-1 and TRBJ2-2; the table gives TRBD2 as D, unverified against the DNA. TRBV21-1 has pseudogene status. This CDR3 spans 17 amino acids. The CDR3 protein is CASSKTSETTNTGELFF. In DNA form, the CDR3 reads TGTGCCAGCAGCAAAACTTCGGAGACTACCAACACCGGGGAGCTGTTTTTT.

The chain has TRBV28 and TRBJ2-2; D not resolved. V was pared by 6 bases and J by 0 bases, with 5 bases between. This CDR3 region has 13 residues. The germline V gene has CDR1 MDHEN and CDR2 SYDVKM. CDR3 region: CASRTSNTGELFF. The DNA for the CDR3 is TGTGCCAGCAGGACATCGAACACCGGGGAGCTGTTTTTT.

The chain uses TRBV6-1 and TRBJ2-7; 12 bases agree with TRBD2. Germline assignment: CDR1 MNHNS and CDR2 SASEGT. Trimming at V came to 3 bases and at J to 2 bases, leaving 11 bases not matched to a gene. The length of the CDR3 is 18 residues. In DNA, the CDR3 is TGTGCCAGCAGTGAGACGGGAGGACTAGCGGGAATTGCCTACGAGCAGTACTTC. Encoded protein: CASSETGGLAGIAYEQYF.

The CDR3 DNA reads as TGTGCCAGCAGCCCCGGGACTAGCGCCCTTGATGAGCAGTTCTTC. Translated: CASSPGTSALDEQFF. V gene TRBV7-9 combines with J gene TRBJ2-1; 10 positions agree with TRBD2. V trimming: 5 bases; J trimming: 8 bases; junction bases outside the gene matches: 9. The CDR3 consists of 15 residues. Germline lookup yields CDR1 SEHNR and CDR2 FQNEAQ (reference sequence).

This clone has only one observation. The rearrangement links TRBV11-2 to TRBJ2-3; the match to TRBD2 covers 9 bases. The CDR3 contains 15 residues. Germline V gene lookup returns CDR1 SGHAT and CDR2 FQNNGV. V was pared by 2 bases and J by 0 bases, with 0 bases of the junction left unmatched. The CDR3 region is CASSLLAGSTDTQYF. CDR3 sequence (DNA): TGTGCCAGCAGCTTACTAGCGGGGAGCACAGATACGCAGTATTTT.

The chain employs TRBV18 and TRBJ2-2; 7 nucleotides agree with TRBD2. CDR1 is KGHSH and CDR2 is LQKENI in the germline V gene. Germline trimming cut 3 bases from V and 2 bases from J; bases unmatched to any gene: 6. CDR3 length equals 16 residues. The CDR3 is CASSPLLAENTGELFF. The CDR3 nucleotides are TGTGCCAGCTCACCTTTGCTAGCGGAAAACACCGGGGAGCTGTTTTTT.

This clone was observed a single time. The chain combines TRBV7-9 with TRBJ2-3, with 9 bases matching TRBD2. This CDR3 spans 15 amino acids. Germline CDR1 reads SEHNR; CDR2 reads FQNEAQ (reference sequence). V shed 5 bases, J shed 2 bases, and the junction held 5 bases outside the gene matches. CDR3 coding DNA: TGTGCCAGCAGCATGACTAGCGGATCCACAGATACGCAGTATTTT. This encodes CASSMTSGSTDTQYF.

For this clone: The germline gene is not matched at one end of the junction; a read error may be the cause. V gene TRBV7-9 combines with J gene TRBJ2-2; 8 bases are a match to TRBD1. The germline V gene has CDR1 SEHNR and CDR2 FQNEAQ (reference sequence). The CDR3 runs to 15 residues. As DNA, the CDR3 is TGTGCCAGCAGCCCCTGGACAGGGAACATCGGGGAGCTGTTTTTT. Residues: CASSPWTGNIGELFF.

The chain links TRBV15 to TRBJ2-5, with 12 positions matching TRBD1. This CDR3 is built from 15 residues. Germline CDR1 LNHNV, CDR2 YYDKDF (reference sequence). J lost 5 bases, V lost 5 bases, and 6 bases had no gene match. Here the CDR3 reads CATSFGTGGWETQYF. CDR3 DNA sequence: TGTGCCACCAGCTTTGGGACAGGGGGCTGGGAGACCCAGTACTTC. The whole variable domain, filled in from reference TRBV15 and TRBJ2-5, reads DAMVIQNPRYQVTQFGKPVTLSCSQTLNHNVMYWYQQKSSQAPKLLFHYYDKDFNNEADTPDNFQSRRPNTSFCFLDIRSPGLGDTAMYLCATSFGTGGWETQYFGPGTRLLVL.

This clone has a single count. The gene calls are TRBV18 and TRBJ2-7; TRBD1 might be the D (5 bases). The V end lost 1 base, the J end lost 0 bases, and 10 bases lay between the germline ends. Germline CDR1 and CDR2: KGHSH and LQKENI. The CDR3 is 15 residues long. CDR3 coding DNA: TGTGCCAGCTCACCACTGGGTGACAGCTCCTACGAGCAGTACTTC. It codes for CASSPLGDSSYEQYF.

The J gene is TRBJ1-6, the V gene TRBV7-9; TRBD1 is a possible D gene (6 bases). CDR3 length: 15 residues. CDR1 is SEHNR, CDR2 FQNEAQ, per germline (reference sequence). Trimming took 5 bases from V and 5 from J, leaving 13 bases between them. The CDR3 bases are TGTGCCAGCAGCCTCGGACAGACAGATAATTCACCCCTCCACTTT. It codes for CASSLGQTDNSPLHF.

The chain recombines TRBV9 with TRBJ2-1, with 12 bases aligning to TRBD2. J lost 9 bases, V lost 3 bases, and 10 bases had no gene match. This CDR3 has 16 residues. Germline CDR1 and CDR2: SGDLS and YYNGEE. Here the CDR3 reads CASSARLAGAVREQFF. The CDR3 nucleotides are TGTGCCAGCAGCGCCAGACTAGCGGGAGCCGTACGTGAGCAGTTCTTC.

The rearrangement joins TRBV6-5 to TRBJ2-5; 9 nucleotides agree with TRBD2. Germline CDR1 is MNHEY and CDR2 is SVGAGI. Losses at the gene ends were 8 bases for V and 5 bases for J; bases not matched to a gene: 6. The CDR3 totals 13 residues. In DNA, the CDR3 is TGTGCCAGCGCTAGCGGGGCATGGGAGACCCAGTACTTC. Protein sequence: CASASGAWETQYF.

The V gene is TRBV11-3, the J gene TRBJ2-3; 7 bases align to TRBD2. The CDR3 totals 17 residues. J was trimmed by 4 bases and V by 2 bases; bases with no gene match: 12. Germline lookup yields CDR1 SGHNT and CDR2 YENEEA. CDR3 loop: CASSLRRGAGDADTQYF. CDR3 coding DNA: TGTGCCAGCAGCTTAAGGCGCGGCGCGGGGGATGCAGATACGCAGTATTTT.

The J gene is TRBJ1-5, the V gene TRBV19; D gene unclear. This CDR3 comprises 12 residues. Germline CDR1 is LNHDA and CDR2 is SQIVND (reference sequence). V lost 7 bases and J 2 bases, leaving 6 bases between the germline ends. The CDR3 DNA follows: TGTGCCAGTACCCAGGGCAATCAGCCCCAGCATTTT. Translated: CASTQGNQPQHF.